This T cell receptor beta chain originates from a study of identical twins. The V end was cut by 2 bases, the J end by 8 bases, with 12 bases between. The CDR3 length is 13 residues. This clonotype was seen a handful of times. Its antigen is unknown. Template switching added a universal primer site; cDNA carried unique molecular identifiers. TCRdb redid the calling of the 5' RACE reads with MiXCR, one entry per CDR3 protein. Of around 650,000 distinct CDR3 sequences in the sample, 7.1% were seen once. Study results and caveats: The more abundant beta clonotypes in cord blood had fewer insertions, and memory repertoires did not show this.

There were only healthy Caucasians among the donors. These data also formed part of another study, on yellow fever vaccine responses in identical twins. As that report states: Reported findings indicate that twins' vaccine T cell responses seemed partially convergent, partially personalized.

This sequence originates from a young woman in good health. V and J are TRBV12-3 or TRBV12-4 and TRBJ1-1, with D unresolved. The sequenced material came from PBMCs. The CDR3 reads CASSLKGPGEAFF. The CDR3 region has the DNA TGTGCCAGCAGTTTAAAAGGGCCAGGAGAAGCTTTCTTT.